This T cell receptor beta chain was obtained from a study of shared clonotypes between healthy human individuals. Profiled with immunoSEQ multiplex PCR; TCRdb holds only in-frame clones, not every one. The table includes approximately 2.5 million clones, approximately 93% detected once. This clone was seen repeatedly, ten times or more. The same CDR3 can be traced to other DNA sequences in this sample. Germline assignment: CDR1 MDHEN and CDR2 SYDVKM. The CDR3 has 13 amino acids. V was pared by 2 bases and J by 0 bases, with 2 bases between. The V and J genes are TRBV28 and TRBJ1-5; D remains unclear. The sequenced material came from naive CD4+ T cells from PBMCs. The sample's subset: CD45RA+ positively selected. The sequence was collected from a man aged 18-30 years in good health. Some clones in this sample may be carry-over from other donors' samples. For the CDR3, the DNA is TGTGCCAGCAGTTTAGATAGCAATCAGCCCCAGCATTTT. This codes for CASSLDSNQPQHF. Together with reference TRBV28 and TRBJ1-5, the CDR3 gives the full variable domain: DVKVTQSSRYLVKRTGEKVFLECVQDMDHENMFWYRQDPGLGLRLIYFSYDVKMKEKGDIPEGYSVSREKKERFSLILESASTNQTSMYLCASSLDSNQPQHFGDGTRLSIL.